The rows below give T cell receptor beta chains drawn from one sample of a study of CD8 T cells in ankylosing spondylitis. TCRdb processed the 5' RACE reads anew with MiXCR; each CDR3 protein has one entry. The sample shows more than 100,000 distinct CDR3 sequences, approximately 17% of them seen only once. Material: blood, either unsorted or a sorted T cell fraction (not recorded which). These receptors all stem from a male donor with ankylosing spondylitis. CDR3s include the opening cysteine and the closing phenylalanine or tryptophan. A D gene is named only where the DNA matches it firmly. Clone size appears in some rows only: once, few, many, or a class for an expanded clone.

TRBV20-1,few,TRBJ2-7,NA,CSVLPGITAYEQYF,TGCAGTGTCCTACCCGGGATTACCGCCTACGAGCAGTACTTC
TRBV7-2,few,TRBJ1-1,NA,CASSLGDGVTEAFF,TGTGCCAGCAGCTTAGGAGACGGGGTCACTGAAGCTTTCTTT
TRBV12-3/TRBV12-4,many,TRBJ2-1,NA,CASSFEGLEQFF,TGTGCCAGCAGTTTTGAGGGGCTTGAGCAGTTCTTC
TRBV9,few,TRBJ2-3,NA,CASSVIRERTDTQYF,TGTGCCAGCAGCGTAATCAGGGAGAGGACAGATACGCAGTATTTT
TRBV7-9,NA,TRBJ2-7,TRBD2,CASRPGLAASYEQYF,TGTGCCAGCAGGCCGGGACTAGCGGCTTCCTACGAGCAGTACTTC
TRBV2,few,TRBJ1-6,TRBD1,CASTGTGVISPLHF,TGTGCCAGCACCGGGACAGGGGTTATTTCACCCCTCCACTTT
TRBV27,NA,TRBJ2-5,TRBD2,CASSPGTSGQETQYF,TGTGCCAGCAGCCCCGGGACTAGCGGACAAGAGACCCAGTACTTC
TRBV7-9,few,TRBJ1-5,TRBD1,CASSSSTGGWNQPQHF,TGTGCCAGCAGCTCCTCGACAGGGGGTTGGAATCAGCCCCAGCATTTT
TRBV12-3/TRBV12-4,NA,TRBJ2-2,NA,CASSLNWELFF,TGTGCCAGCAGTTTGAACTGGGAGCTGTTTTTT
TRBV7-8,NA,TRBJ1-1,NA,CASSLRFVPDSRGAFF,TGTGCCAGCAGCTTAAGGTTTGTCCCTGACTCGCGCGGGGCTTTCTTT
TRBV5-6,medium-sized,TRBJ1-2,NA,CASSLTLQARYGYTF,TGTGCCAGCAGCTTAACTCTCCAAGCGAGATATGGCTACACCTTC
TRBV5-1,many,TRBJ2-5,NA,CASSLEETQYF,TGCGCCAGCAGCTTGGAAGAGACCCAGTACTTC
TRBV5-5,NA,TRBJ1-1,NA,CASSFPGQLNTEAFF,TGTGCCAGCAGCTTTCCGGGACAACTGAACACTGAAGCTTTCTTT
TRBV10-3,NA,TRBJ2-7,NA,CAVAGRENYEQYF,TGTGCCGTGGCCGGCAGGGAAAACTACGAGCAGTACTTC
TRBV27,few,TRBJ2-1,TRBD2,CASSLGGASGNEQFF,TGTGCCAGCAGTTTGGGCGGGGCTAGCGGAAATGAGCAGTTCTTC
TRBV29-1,many,TRBJ2-1,NA,CSVEEDIGRINEQFF,TGCAGCGTTGAAGAGGACATAGGGAGAATTAATGAGCAGTTCTTC
TRBV12-3/TRBV12-4,NA,TRBJ2-3,NA,CASSFGSSTTDTQYF,TGTGCCAGCAGTTTCGGGTCCAGTACCACAGATACGCAGTATTTT
TRBV29-1,many,TRBJ2-1,TRBD1,CSVEGTGAYNEQFF,TGCAGCGTCGAGGGGACAGGGGCCTACAATGAGCAGTTCTTC
TRBV9,NA,TRBJ2-2,NA,CASSSPSGELFF,TGTGCCAGCAGCTCCCCGTCGGGGGAGCTGTTTTTT
TRBV4-2,many,TRBJ2-1,NA,CASSLDNYNEQFF,TGTGCCAGCAGCCTTGACAACTACAATGAGCAGTTCTTC
TRBV10-3,few,TRBJ2-7,NA,CAISVVLRDEQYF,TGTGCCATCAGTGTTGTCCTAAGAGACGAGCAGTACTTC
TRBV24-1,NA,TRBJ2-3,NA,CATSDLWDDTQYF,TGTGCCACCAGTGATCTCTGGGACGATACGCAGTATTTT
TRBV10-3,few,TRBJ2-1,NA,CAISFSGPFGNEQFF,TGTGCCATCAGTTTTAGCGGCCCTTTTGGAAATGAGCAGTTCTTC